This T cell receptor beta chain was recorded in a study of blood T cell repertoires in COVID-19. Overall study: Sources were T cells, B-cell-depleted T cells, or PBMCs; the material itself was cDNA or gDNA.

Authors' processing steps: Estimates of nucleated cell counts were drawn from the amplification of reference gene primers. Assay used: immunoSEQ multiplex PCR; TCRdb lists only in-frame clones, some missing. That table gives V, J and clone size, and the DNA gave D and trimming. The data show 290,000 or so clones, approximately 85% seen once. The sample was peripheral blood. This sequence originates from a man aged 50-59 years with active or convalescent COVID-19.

The CDR3 is CAWSVVQTNYGYTF. The CDR3 DNA reads TGTGCCTGGAGTGTGGTTCAGACTAACTATGGCTACACCTTC. The chain has TRBV30 and TRBJ1-2, with D unresolved. Per germline, CDR1 GTSNPN and CDR2 SVGIG (reference sequence). The CDR3 sequence is 14 residues long. V was clipped by 0 bases and J by 0 bases, with 8 bases between them.